This T cell receptor beta chain derives from a study of OX40 agonist ivuxolimab in advanced cancers. Overall study: Aged about 20 to 80 with a mean of 60 years, they were 75% to 85% male. General study results and limits: Mean expanded clone counts were higher in CD8+ than CD4+ T cells.

Trimming took off 10 bases at V and 4 bases at J, with 14 bases between the two ends. Looked up from germline, CDR1 is SGHNT and CDR2 is YYREEE (reference sequence). CDR3 length: 12 amino acids. TCRdb's table, derived via immunoSEQ multiplex PCR, lists solely in-frame clones and lacks some. The repertoire holds 9,500 to 10,000 clones, with 89% as singletons. Autoimmune disease history or systemic immunosuppression led to patients being barred. This clone has a single count. Its antigen is unknown. The chain links TRBV5-4 to TRBJ1-2; D possibly corresponds to TRBD1 (6 bases). The starting material was CD4+ or CD8+ T cells sorted from blood, obtained in a trial of the OX40 agonist ivuxolimab. The receptor was derived from an adult with an advanced solid tumor such as melanoma, head and neck, liver or kidney cancer. The CDR3 loop is CAGQDSSYGYTF. DNA for the CDR3: TGTGCCGGGCAGGACAGTAGCTATGGCTACACCTTC.